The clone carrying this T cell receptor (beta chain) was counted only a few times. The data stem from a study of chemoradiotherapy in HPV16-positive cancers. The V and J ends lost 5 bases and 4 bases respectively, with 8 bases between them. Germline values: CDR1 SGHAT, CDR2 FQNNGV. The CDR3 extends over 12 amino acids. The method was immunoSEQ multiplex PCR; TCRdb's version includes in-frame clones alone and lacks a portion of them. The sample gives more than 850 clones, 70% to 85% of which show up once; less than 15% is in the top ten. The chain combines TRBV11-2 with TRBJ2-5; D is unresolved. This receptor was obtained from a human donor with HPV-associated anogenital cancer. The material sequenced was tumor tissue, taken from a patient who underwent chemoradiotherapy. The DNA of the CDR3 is TGTGCCAGCAGCACATCTCGAGAGACCCAGTACTTC. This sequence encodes CASSTSRETQYF. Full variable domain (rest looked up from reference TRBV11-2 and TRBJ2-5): EAGVAQSPRYKIIEKRQSVAFWCNPISGHATLYWYQQILGQGPKLLIQFQNNGVVDDSQLPKDRFSAERLKGVDSTLKIQPAKLEDSAVYLCASSTSRETQYFGPGTRLLVL.